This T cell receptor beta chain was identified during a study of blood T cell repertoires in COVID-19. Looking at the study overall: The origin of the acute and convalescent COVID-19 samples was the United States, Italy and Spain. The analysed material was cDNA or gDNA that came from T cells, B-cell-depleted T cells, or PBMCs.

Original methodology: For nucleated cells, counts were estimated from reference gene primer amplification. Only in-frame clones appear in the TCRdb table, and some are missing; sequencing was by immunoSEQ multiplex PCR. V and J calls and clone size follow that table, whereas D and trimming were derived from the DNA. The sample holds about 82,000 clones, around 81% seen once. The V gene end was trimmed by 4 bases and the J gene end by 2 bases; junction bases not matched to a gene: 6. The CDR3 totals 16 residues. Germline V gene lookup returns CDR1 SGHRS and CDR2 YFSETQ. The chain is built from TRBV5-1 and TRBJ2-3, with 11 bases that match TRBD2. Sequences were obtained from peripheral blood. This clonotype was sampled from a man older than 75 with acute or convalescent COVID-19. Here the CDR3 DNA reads TGCGCCAGCAGCCTCACTAGCGGGAGAGTCACAGATACGCAGTATTTT. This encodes CASSLTSGRVTDTQYF.